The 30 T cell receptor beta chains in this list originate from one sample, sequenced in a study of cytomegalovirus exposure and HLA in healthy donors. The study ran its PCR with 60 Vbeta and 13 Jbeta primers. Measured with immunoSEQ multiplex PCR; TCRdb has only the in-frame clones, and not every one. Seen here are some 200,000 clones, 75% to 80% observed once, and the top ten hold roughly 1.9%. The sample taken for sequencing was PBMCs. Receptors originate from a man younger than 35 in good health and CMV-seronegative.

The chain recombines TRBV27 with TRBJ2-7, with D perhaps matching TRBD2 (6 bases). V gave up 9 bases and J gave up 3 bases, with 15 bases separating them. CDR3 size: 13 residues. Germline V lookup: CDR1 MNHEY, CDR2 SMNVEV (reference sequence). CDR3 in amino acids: CASGSGVNYEQYF. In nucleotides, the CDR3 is TGTGCCAGTGGATCGGGGGTTAACTACGAGCAGTACTTC.

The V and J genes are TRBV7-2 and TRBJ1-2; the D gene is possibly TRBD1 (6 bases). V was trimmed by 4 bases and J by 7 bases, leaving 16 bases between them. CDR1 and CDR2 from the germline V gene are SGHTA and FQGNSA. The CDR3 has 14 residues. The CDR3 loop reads CASSSTAGVSGYTF. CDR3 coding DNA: TGTGCCAGCAGCTCTACCGCAGGGGTGAGTGGCTACACCTTC.

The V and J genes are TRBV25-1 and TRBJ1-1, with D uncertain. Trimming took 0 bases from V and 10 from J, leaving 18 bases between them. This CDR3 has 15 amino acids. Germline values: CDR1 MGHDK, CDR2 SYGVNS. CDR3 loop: CASSEYTAVGAGAFF. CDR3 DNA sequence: TGTGCCAGCAGTGAATATACGGCAGTGGGCGCTGGAGCTTTCTTT.

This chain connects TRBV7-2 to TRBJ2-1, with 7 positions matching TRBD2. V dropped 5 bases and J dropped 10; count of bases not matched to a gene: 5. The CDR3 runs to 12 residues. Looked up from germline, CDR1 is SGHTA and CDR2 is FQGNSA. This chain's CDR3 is CASSPPGGEQFF. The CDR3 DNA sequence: TGTGCCAGCAGCCCACCCGGGGGGGAGCAGTTCTTC. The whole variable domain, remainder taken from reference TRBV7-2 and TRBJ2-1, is GAGVSQSPSNKVTEKGKDVELRCDPISGHTALYWYRQSLGQGLEFLIYFQGNSAPDKSGLPSDRFSAERTGGSVSTLTIQRTQQEDSAVYLCASSPPGGEQFFGPGTRLTVL.

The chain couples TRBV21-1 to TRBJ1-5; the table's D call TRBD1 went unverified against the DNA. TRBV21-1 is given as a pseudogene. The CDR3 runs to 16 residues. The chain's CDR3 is CASSPGTVNANQPQHF. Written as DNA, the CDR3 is TGTGCCAGCAGCCCCGGGACAGTTAATGCCAATCAGCCCCAGCATTTT.

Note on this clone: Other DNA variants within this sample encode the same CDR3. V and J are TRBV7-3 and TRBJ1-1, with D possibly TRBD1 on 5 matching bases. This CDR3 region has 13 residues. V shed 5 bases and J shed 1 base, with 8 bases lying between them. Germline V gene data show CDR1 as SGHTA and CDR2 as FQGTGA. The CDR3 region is CASSLTGNTEAFF. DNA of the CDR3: TGTGCCAGCAGCCTCACAGGGAACACTGAAGCTTTCTTT.

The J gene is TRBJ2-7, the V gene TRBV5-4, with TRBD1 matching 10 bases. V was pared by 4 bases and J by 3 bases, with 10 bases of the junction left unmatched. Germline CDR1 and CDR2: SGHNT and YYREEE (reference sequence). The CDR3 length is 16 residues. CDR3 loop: CASSRGSGQGFYEQYF. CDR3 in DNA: TGTGCCAGCAGCCGTGGGTCGGGACAGGGGTTCTACGAGCAGTACTTC.

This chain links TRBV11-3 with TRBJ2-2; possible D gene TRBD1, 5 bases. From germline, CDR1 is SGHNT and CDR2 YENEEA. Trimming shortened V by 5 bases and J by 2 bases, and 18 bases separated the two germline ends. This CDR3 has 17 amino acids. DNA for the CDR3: TGTGCCAGCAGCCCTGCGACAGTACGATATAACACCGGGGAGCTGTTTTTT. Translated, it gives CASSPATVRYNTGELFF. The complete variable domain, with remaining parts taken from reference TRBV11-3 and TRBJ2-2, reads EAGVVQSPRYKIIEKKQPVAFWCNPISGHNTLYWYLQNLGQGPELLIRYENEEAVDDSQLPKDRFSAERLKGVDSTLKIQPAELGDSAVYLCASSPATVRYNTGELFFGEGSRLTVL.

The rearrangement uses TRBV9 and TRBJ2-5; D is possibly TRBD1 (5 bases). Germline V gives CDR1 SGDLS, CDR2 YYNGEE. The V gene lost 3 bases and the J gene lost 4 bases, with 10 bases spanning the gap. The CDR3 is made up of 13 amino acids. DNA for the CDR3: TGTGCCAGCAGCGACGGACACCTAGAGACCCAGTACTTC. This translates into CASSDGHLETQYF.

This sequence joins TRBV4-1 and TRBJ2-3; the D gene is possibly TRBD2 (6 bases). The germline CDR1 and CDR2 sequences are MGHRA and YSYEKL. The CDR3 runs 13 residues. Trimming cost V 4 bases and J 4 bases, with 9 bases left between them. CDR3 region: CASSLGTSDTQYF. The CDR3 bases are TGCGCCAGCAGCCTGGGGACTTCAGATACGCAGTATTTT.

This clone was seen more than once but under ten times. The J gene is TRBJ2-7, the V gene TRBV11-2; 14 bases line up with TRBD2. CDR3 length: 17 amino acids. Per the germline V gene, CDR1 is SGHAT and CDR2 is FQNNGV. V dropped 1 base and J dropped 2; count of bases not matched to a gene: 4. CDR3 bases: TGTGCCAGCAGCTTAGGGACTAGCGGGAGGAAACCCTACGAGCAGTACTTC. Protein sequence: CASSLGTSGRKPYEQYF.

The CDR3 DNA follows: TGTGCCAGTAGTATAGATCTTTCACAGGGGTCAGGAGAGACCCAGTACTTC. Protein: CASSIDLSQGSGETQYF. This chain joins TRBV19 and TRBJ2-5, with 7 bases aligning to TRBD1. The CDR3 length is 17 residues. The ends lost 0 bases at V and 4 bases at J; junction bases unmatched: 11. The germline gives CDR1 LNHDA, CDR2 SQIVND (reference sequence).

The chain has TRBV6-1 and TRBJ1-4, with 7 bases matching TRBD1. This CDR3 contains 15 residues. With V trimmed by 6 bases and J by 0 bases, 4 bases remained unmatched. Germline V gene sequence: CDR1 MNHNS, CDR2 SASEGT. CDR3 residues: CASRRDSATNEKLFF. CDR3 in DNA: TGTGCCAGCAGACGGGACAGCGCAACTAATGAAAAACTGTTTTTT.

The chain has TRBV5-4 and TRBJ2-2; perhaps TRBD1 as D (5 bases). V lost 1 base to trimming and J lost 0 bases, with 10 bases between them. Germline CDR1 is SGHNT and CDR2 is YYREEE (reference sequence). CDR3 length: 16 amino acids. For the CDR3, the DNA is TGTGCCAGCAGCTTGATTGACAGCCCGAACACCGGGGAGCTGTTTTTT. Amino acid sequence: CASSLIDSPNTGELFF.

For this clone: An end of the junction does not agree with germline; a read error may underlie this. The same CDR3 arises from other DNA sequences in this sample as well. The CDR3 sequence is CASSQTGETTEAFF. CDR3 sequence (DNA): TGTGCCAGCAGCCAGACGGGGGAGACCACTGAAGCCTTCTTT. The chain couples TRBV7-8 to TRBJ1-1, with D possibly TRBD1 on 5 matching bases. The CDR3 is 14 residues long. Germline loops: CDR1 SGHVS, CDR2 FQNEAQ.

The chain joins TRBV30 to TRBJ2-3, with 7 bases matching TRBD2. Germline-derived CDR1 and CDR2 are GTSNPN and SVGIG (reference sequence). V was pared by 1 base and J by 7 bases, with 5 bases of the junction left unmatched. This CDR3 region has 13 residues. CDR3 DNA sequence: TGTGCCTGGAGTGAAGGGAGGGGCAATACGCAGTATTTT. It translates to CAWSEGRGNTQYF.

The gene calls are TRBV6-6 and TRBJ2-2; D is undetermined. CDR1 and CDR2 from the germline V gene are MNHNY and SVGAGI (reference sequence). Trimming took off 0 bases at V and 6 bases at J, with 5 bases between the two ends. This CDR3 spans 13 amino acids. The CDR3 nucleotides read TGTGCCAGCAGTTACTCACGGTCCGGGGAGCTGTTTTTT. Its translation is CASSYSRSGELFF.

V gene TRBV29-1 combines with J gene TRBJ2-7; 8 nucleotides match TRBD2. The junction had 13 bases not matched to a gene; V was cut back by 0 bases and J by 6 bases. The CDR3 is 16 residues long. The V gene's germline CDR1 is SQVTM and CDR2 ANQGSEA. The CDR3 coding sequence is TGCAGCGTTGAAGAGTTCTTCGGGACTAGAAGTGTCGAGCAGTACTTC. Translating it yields CSVEEFFGTRSVEQYF.

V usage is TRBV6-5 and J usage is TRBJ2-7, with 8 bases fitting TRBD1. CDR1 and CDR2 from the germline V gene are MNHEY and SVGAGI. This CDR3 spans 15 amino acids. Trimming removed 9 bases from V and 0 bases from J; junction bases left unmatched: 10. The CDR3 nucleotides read TGTGCCAGTCGTCGAAGGGACAGGAGCTCCTACGAGCAGTACTTC. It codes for CASRRRDRSSYEQYF.

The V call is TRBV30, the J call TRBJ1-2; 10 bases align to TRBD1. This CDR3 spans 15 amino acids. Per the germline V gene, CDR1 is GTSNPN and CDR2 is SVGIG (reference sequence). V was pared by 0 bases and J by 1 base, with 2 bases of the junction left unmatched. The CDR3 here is CAWSVGTGVNYGYTF. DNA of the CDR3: TGTGCCTGGAGTGTGGGGACAGGGGTTAACTATGGCTACACCTTC.

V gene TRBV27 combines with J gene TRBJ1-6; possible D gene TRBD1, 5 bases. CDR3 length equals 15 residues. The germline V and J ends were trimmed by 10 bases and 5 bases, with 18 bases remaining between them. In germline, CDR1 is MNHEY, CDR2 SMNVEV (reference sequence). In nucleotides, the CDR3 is TGTGCCACCGCCAGGAGACAGTTAGATAATTCACCCCTCCACTTT. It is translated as CATARRQLDNSPLHF.

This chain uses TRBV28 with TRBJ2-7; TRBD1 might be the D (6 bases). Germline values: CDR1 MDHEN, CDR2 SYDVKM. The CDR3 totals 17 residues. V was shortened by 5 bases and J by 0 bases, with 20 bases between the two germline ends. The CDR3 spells CASSLNYRDHSSYEQYF. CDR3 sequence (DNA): TGTGCCAGCAGTCTCAATTACAGGGATCATAGCTCCTACGAGCAGTACTTC.

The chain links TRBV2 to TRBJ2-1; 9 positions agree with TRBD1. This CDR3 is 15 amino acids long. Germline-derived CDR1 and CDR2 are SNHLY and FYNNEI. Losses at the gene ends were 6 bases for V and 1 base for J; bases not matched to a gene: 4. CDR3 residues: CASSETGGSYNEQFF. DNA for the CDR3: TGTGCCAGCAGCGAGACAGGGGGATCCTACAATGAGCAGTTCTTC.

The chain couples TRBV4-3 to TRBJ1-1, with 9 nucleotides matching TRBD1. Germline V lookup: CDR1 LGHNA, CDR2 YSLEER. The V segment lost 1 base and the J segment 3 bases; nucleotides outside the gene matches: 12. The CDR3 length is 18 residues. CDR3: CASSQGTLPGQGHTEAFF. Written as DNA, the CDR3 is TGCGCCAGCAGCCAAGGGACTTTACCGGGACAGGGCCACACTGAAGCTTTCTTT.

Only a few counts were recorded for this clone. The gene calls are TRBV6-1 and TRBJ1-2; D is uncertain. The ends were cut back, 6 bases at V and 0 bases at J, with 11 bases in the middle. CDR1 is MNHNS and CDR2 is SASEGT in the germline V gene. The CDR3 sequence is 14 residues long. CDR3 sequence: CASRLQEPNYGYTF. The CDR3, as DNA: TGTGCCAGCAGGCTGCAGGAACCTAACTATGGCTACACCTTC.

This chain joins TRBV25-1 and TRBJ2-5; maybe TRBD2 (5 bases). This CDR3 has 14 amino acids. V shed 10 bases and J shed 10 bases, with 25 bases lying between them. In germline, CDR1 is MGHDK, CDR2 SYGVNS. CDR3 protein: CATRPPGLHHGQYF. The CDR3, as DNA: TGTGCCACCAGACCGCCCGGACTCCACCACGGCCAGTACTTC.

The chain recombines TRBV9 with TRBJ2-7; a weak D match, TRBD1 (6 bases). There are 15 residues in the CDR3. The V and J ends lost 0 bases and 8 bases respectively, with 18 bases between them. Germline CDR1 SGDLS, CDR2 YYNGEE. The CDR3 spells CASSVGSTDRDKQYF. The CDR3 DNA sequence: TGTGCCAGCAGCGTAGGGTCTACCGATCGGGACAAGCAGTACTTC. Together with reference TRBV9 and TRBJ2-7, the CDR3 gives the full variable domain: DSGVTQTPKHLITATGQRVTLRCSPRSGDLSVYWYQQSLDQGLQFLIQYYNGEERAKGNILERFSAQQFPDLHSELNLSSLELGDSALYFCASSVGSTDRDKQYFGPGTRLTVT.

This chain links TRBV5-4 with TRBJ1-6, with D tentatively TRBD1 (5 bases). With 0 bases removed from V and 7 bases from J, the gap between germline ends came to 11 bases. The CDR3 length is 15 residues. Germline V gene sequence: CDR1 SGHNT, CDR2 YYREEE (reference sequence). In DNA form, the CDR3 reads TGTGCCAGCAGCTTGGGGGACGGGAGAAATTCACCCCTCCACTTT. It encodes CASSLGDGRNSPLHF.

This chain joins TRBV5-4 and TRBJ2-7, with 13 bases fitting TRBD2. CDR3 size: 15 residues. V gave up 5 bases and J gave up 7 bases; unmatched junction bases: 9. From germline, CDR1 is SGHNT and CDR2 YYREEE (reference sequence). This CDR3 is CASRSGTSGIREQYF. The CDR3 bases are TGTGCCAGCAGATCCGGGACTAGCGGGATCCGAGAGCAGTACTTC.

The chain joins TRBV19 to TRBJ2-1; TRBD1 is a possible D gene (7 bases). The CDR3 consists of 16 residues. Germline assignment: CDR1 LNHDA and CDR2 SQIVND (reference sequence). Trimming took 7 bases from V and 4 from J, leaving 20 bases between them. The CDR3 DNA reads TGTGCCAGTAACCGCAAGGAGGGGGCCTCTTACAATGAGCAGTTCTTC. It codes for CASNRKEGASYNEQFF. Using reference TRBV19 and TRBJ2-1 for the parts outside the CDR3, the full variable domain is DGGITQSPKYLFRKEGQNVTLSCEQNLNHDAMYWYRQDPGQGLRLIYYSQIVNDFQKGDIAEGYSVSREKKESFPLTVTSAQKNPTAFYLCASNRKEGASYNEQFFGPGTRLTVL.